This TCR gamma chain was observed in a study of gammadelta T cells in human blood. TCRdb reanalyzed the RT-PCR reads using CATT. The sample has 400 to 600 gamma-chain clones, less than 6% seen once. The V gene's germline CDR1 is GITISATS and CDR2 ISYDGTV (reference sequence). V lost 1 base to trimming and J lost 7 bases; unmatched junction nucleotides: 7. This CDR3 contains 17 residues. Turning to this clone: Its antigen is not identified.

Overall study findings and caveats: Microbial exposure appeared to drive polyclonal γδ T cell expansion after birth.

Sequenced sample: Vgamma9Vdelta2 gamma-delta T cells from fetal blood. The clonotype comes from a human fetus. The rearrangement links TRGV9 to TRGJP. TCRdb leaves out the J gene; it was filled in here by matching the DNA to germline. This chain's CDR3 is CALWEVSQELGKKIKVF. The CDR3 nucleotides are TGTGCCTTGTGGGAGGTATCTCAGGAGTTGGGCAAAAAAATCAAGGTATTT.